This T cell receptor beta chain was sequenced during a study of blood T cells in healthy people across ages. Study-level results: Observed TCR beta diversity per million T cells went down as age went up. This fall followed a roughly linear course with age.

V lost 2 bases, J lost 4 bases, and 12 bases lay in between. CDR1 is MNHNS, CDR2 SASEGT, per germline. The CDR3 runs 15 residues. In its sample, this clonotype was seen a few times. Its antigen is unknown. A second PCR of roughly 7 to 11 cycles used a sample-barcoded 5' primer and a J-beta primer mix. Each cDNA molecule was tagged by a template-switch adaptor that had 12 random nucleotides. Each CDR3 protein gets one entry after TCRdb re-called the 5' RACE reads with MiXCR. The sample shows 1 million to 1.2 million distinct CDR3 sequences, approximately 38% of them seen only once. The chain employs TRBV6-1 and TRBJ1-5, with D possibly TRBD1 on 6 matching bases. The specimen was blood. This TCR was sampled from a young man in good health. The CDR3 region has the DNA TGTGCCAGCAGTGAACAGACAGGCATAAATCAGCCCCAGCATTTT. Translating it yields CASSEQTGINQPQHF.